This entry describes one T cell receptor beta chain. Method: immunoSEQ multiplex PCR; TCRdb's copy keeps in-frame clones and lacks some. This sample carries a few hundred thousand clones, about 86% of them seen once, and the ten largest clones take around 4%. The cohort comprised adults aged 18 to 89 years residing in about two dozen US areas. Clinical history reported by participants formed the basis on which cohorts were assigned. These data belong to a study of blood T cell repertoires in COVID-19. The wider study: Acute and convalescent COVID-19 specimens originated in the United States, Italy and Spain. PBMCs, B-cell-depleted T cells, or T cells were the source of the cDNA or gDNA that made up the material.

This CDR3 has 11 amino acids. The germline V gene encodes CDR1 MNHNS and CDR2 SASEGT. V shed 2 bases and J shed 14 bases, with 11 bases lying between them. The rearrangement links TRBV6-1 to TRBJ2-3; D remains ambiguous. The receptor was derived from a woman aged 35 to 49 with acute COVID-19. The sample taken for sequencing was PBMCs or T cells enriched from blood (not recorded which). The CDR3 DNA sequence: TGTGCCAGCAGTGAATCACAGCATTCGTATTTT. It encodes CASSESQHSYF.